The clone carrying this T cell receptor (beta chain) occurred many times. The record originates from a study of T cells in Graves' hyperthyroidism and ophthalmopathy. Aged 18 to 65, the patients had hyperthyroidism that was newly diagnosed and had lasted under 2 months. Researchers took RNA transcripts and amplified the TCR beta CDR3 regions from them. A first-round RT-PCR of the TCR CDR3 used the HTBI primer set. TCRdb reprocessed the multiplex PCR reads with MiXCR, giving one entry per CDR3 protein. The sample has about 420,000 distinct CDR3 sequences, approximately 14% seen once; the top ten hold roughly 8%. The CDR3 runs 16 residues. Germline CDR1 reads WNHNN; CDR2 reads SYGVQD (reference sequence). The V end was cut by 2 bases, the J end by 2 bases, with 16 bases between.

V and J are TRBV10-1 and TRBJ2-7; TRBD2 is a possible D gene (5 bases). This TCR was sampled from a woman under 30 with Graves' hyperthyroidism. Sequenced input: blood. The DNA of the CDR3 is TGCGCCAGCAGTGAGAGTCGGGGTTATCCCCCCTACGAGCAGTACTTC. It codes for CASSESRGYPPYEQYF.